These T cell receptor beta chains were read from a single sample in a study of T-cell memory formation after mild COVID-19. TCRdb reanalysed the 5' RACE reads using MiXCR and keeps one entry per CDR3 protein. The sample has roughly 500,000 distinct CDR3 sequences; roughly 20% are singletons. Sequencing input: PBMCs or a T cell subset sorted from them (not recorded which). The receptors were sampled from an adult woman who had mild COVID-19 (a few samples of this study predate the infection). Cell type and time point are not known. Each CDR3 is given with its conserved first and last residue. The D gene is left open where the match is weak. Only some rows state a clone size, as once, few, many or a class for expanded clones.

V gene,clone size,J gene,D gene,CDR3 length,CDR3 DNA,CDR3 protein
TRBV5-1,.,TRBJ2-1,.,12,TGCGCCAGCAGCCCCGAGGGACTCGAGCAGTTCTTC,CASSPEGLEQFF
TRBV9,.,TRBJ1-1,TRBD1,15,TGTGCCAGCAGCCCTAGGACAGGGGGCTACACTGAAGCTTTCTTT,CASSPRTGGYTEAFF
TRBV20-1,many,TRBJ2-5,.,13,TGCAGTGCTAGAAGAGGCCGCTTGAAGACCCAGTACTTC,CSARRGRLKTQYF
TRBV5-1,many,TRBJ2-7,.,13,TGCGCCAGCAGCCCGCTGGAAAGAGGGGAGCAGTACTTC,CASSPLERGEQYF
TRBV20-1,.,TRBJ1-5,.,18,TGCAGTGCTAAAGGCCACGGGGGGAGGACAGCGTCCAATCAGCCCCAGCATTTT,CSAKGHGGRTASNQPQHF
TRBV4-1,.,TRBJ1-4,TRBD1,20,TGCGCCAGCAGCCAAACCTCGGGACAGCGAATACTTGCAACTAATGAAAAACTGTTTTTT,CASSQTSGQRILATNEKLFF
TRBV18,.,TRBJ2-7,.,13,TGTGCCAGCTCACCACCCACAGGGCTCGAGCAGTACTTC,CASSPPTGLEQYF
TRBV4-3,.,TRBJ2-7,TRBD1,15,TGCGCCAGCAGCCAAGAAGGACAGGGTGTTTACGAGCAGTACTTC,CASSQEGQGVYEQYF
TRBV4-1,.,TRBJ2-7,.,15,TGCGCCAGCAGCCAAGAGCCCGTGACATCGGGGGAGCAGTACTTC,CASSQEPVTSGEQYF
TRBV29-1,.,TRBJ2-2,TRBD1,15,TGCAGCGTTGAGGGGACAGCGACGAACACCGGGGAGCTGTTTTTT,CSVEGTATNTGELFF
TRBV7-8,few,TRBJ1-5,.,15,TGTGCCAGCAGCTTAGGCGACGCTAGCAATCAGCCCCAGCATTTT,CASSLGDASNQPQHF
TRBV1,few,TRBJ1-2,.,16,TGCACCAGCAGCCAAGACTTGGGCAGTTTTGTCTATGGCTACACCTTC,CTSSQDLGSFVYGYTF
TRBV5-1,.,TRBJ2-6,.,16,TGCGCCAGCAGCTCCGTCGGGGCCTCTGGGGCCAACGTCCTGACTTTC,CASSSVGASGANVLTF
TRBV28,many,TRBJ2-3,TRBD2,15,TGTGCCAGCAGAAATCTAGCGGGAGGGTTAGATACGCAGTATTTT,CASRNLAGGLDTQYF
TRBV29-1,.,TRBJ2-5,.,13,TGCAGCGTTGAAGGACATTTCCAAGAGACCCAGTACTTC,CSVEGHFQETQYF
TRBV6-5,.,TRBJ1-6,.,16,TGTGCCAGCAGTTACTCGGGGGGGCGGGGGAATTCACCCCTCCACTTT,CASSYSGGRGNSPLHF
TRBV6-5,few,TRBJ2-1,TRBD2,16,TGTGCCAGCAGGCCGCCTAGCGGAAAGCGGGGGAATGAGCAGTTCTTC,CASRPPSGKRGNEQFF
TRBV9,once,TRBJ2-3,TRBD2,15,TGTGCCAGCAGCGTAGGGCTAGCGGATACAGATACGCAGTATTTT,CASSVGLADTDTQYF
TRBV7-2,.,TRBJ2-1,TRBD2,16,TGTGCCAGCAGCTACGCCACTAGCGGGGGGGCCTTTGAGCAGTTCTTC,CASSYATSGGAFEQFF
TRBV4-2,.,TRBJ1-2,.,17,TGTGCCAGCAGCCAAGGTTTTAGTGGATCTGCTAACTATGGCTACACCTTC,CASSQGFSGSANYGYTF
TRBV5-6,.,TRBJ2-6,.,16,TGTGCCAGCAGCTTTTTATCAGCCTCTGGGGCCAACGTCCTGACTTTC,CASSFLSASGANVLTF
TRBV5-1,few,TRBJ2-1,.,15,TGCGCCAGCAGCTTGGGGGGGCAGCTCTACAATGAGCAGTTCTTC,CASSLGGQLYNEQFF
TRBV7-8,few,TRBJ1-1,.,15,TGTGCCAGCAGCTCACAAAACACGGTGAACACTGAAGCTTTCTTT,CASSSQNTVNTEAFF
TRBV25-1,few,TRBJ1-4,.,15,TGTGCCAGCAGGCCTCAGGGTACAACTAATGAAAAACTGTTTTTT,CASRPQGTTNEKLFF
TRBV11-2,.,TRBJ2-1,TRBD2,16,TGTGCCAGCAGCCCCCCTGGGTTCGGGAGGAGTTATGAGCAGTTCTTC,CASSPPGFGRSYEQFF
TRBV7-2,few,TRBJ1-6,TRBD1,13,TGTGCCAGCAGCTCCGACAGGGACTCACCCCTCCACTTT,CASSSDRDSPLHF
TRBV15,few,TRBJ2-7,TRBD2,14,TGTGCCACCGGGTTATCGGGGGGCTCCTACGAGCAGTACTTC,CATGLSGGSYEQYF
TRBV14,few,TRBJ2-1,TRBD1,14,TGTGCCAGCAGCCAGGACAGGGTTCGGAATGAGCAGTTCTTC,CASSQDRVRNEQFF
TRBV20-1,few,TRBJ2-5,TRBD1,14,TGCAGTGCTAGGGGCAGGGGGCAGGAAGAGACCCAGTACTTC,CSARGRGQEETQYF
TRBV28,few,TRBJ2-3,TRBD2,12,TGTGCCGGGCGCGGGAGTACAGATACGCAGTATTTT,CAGRGSTDTQYF
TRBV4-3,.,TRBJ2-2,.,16,TGCGCCAGCAGCCAAGATACGGGACAATACACCGGGGAGCTGTTTTTT,CASSQDTGQYTGELFF
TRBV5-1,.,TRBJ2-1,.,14,TGCGCCAGCAGCTTGGGTCAGTTGGTAGATGAGCAGTTCTTC,CASSLGQLVDEQFF
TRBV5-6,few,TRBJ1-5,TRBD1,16,TGTGCCAGCAGCTTCGGGGACAGGGGGCTTAATCAGCCCCAGCATTTT,CASSFGDRGLNQPQHF
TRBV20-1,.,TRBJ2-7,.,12,TGCAGTGCTCGGGACCGAAACTACGAGCAGTACTTC,CSARDRNYEQYF
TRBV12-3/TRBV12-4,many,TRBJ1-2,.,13,TGTGCCAGCAGCTTAACAGGGAACTATGGCTACACCTTC,CASSLTGNYGYTF
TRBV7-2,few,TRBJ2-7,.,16,TGTGCCAGCAGCTTAGCACCAGGGGTGGGAACCTACGAGCAGTACTTC,CASSLAPGVGTYEQYF
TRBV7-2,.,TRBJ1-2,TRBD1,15,TGTGCCAGCAGCCCACTCACAGGGGCCAACTATGGCTACACCTTC,CASSPLTGANYGYTF
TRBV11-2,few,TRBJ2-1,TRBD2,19,TGTGCCAGCAGCTTAGACGCGACTAGCGGGGGGACAACATACAATGAGCAGTTCTTC,CASSLDATSGGTTYNEQFF
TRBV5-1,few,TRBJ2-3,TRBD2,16,TGCGCCAGCAGCTTGTACGGCGGGGGGGACACAGATACGCAGTATTTT,CASSLYGGGDTDTQYF
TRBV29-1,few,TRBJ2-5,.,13,TGCAGCGCCTCTCTAGGGAGTAAAGAGACCCAGTACTTC,CSASLGSKETQYF
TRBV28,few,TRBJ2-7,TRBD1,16,TGTGCCAGCAGTTCGCCCGCCGGGACAGGCTTCTACGAGCAGTACTTC,CASSSPAGTGFYEQYF
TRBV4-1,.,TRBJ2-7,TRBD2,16,TGCGCCAGCAGCCGAGCTTATGGGGGGGGCTCCTACGAGCAGTACTTC,CASSRAYGGGSYEQYF
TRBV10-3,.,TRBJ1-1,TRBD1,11,TGTGCCACCGGACAGGTTACTGAAGCTTTCTTT,CATGQVTEAFF
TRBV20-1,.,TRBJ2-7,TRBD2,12,TGCAGTGCTAGTGGGGGGGGCTACGAGCAGTACTTC,CSASGGGYEQYF
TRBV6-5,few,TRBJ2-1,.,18,TGTGCCAGCAGTTTCAGGACCGACTCACTAAGCTCCTACAATGAGCAGTTCTTC,CASSFRTDSLSSYNEQFF
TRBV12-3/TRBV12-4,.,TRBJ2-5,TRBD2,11,TGTGCCAGCAGTTTTGCGGGGGACCAGTACTTC,CASSFAGDQYF
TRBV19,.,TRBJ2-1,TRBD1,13,TGTGCCAGTAGTGCAACACAGGGGTTAGAGCAGTTCTTC,CASSATQGLEQFF
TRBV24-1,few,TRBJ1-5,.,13,TGTGCCACCAGTCGGCAGGGAGGGCAGCCCCAGCATTTT,CATSRQGGQPQHF
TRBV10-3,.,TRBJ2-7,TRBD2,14,TGTGCCATCAGTGAGGGACTAGCGGGGGACGAGCAGTACTTC,CAISEGLAGDEQYF
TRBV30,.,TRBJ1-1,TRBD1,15,TGTGCCTGGGGAAGTCGAGACAGGGGTAGCACTGAAGCTTTCTTT,CAWGSRDRGSTEAFF
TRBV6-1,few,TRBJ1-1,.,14,TGTGCCAGCAGTGAATCTAGAGGATTTCATGAAGCTTTCTTT,CASSESRGFHEAFF
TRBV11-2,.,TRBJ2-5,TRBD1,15,TGTGCCAGCAGCGGCTCGGGACAGCTAAAAGAGACCCAGTACTTC,CASSGSGQLKETQYF
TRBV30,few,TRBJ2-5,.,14,TGTGCCTGGGGTGGACATATTGGGGGGGAGACCCAGTACTTC,CAWGGHIGGETQYF
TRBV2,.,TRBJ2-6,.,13,TGTGCCAGCTCAGGAATTGGGGCCAACGTCCTGACTTTC,CASSGIGANVLTF
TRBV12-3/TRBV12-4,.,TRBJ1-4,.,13,TGTGCCAGCAGCAAGAGGAGTGGTGAAAAACTGTTTTTT,CASSKRSGEKLFF
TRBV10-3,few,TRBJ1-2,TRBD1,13,TGTGCCATCAGTCAGGGGGATGGCTATGGCTACACCTTC,CAISQGDGYGYTF
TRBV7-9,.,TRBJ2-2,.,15,TGTGCCAGCAGCTTATTCCAGATTGCCACCGGGGAGCTGTTTTTT,CASSLFQIATGELFF
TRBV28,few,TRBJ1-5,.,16,TGTGCCAGCAGTTCTGAGGGGCCTTATAGCAATCAGCCCCAGCATTTT,CASSSEGPYSNQPQHF